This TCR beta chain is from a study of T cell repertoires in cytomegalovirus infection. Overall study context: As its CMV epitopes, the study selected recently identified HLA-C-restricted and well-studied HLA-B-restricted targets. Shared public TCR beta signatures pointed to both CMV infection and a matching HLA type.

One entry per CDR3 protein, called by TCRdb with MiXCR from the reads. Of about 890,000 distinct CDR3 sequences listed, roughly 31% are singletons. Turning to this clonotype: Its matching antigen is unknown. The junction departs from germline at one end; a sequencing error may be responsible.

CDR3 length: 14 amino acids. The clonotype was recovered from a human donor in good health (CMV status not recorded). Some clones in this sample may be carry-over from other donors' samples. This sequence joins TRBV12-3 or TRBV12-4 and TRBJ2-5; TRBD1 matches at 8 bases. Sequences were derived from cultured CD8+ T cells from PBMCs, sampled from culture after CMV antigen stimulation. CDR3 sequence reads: CAGSPQGARETQYF. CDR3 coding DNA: TGTGCCGGCAGTCCCCAGGGGGCTCGGGAGACCCAGTACTTC.